This T cell receptor beta chain was observed in a study of blood T cell repertoires in COVID-19. Original methodology: Amplification of reference gene primers provided the estimated nucleated cell counts. Libraries were prepared by immunoSEQ multiplex PCR; TCRdb keeps only in-frame clonotypes and omits some of them. D and trimming come from the DNA, and the V and J calls and clone size come from that table. The sample holds some 460,000 clones, 87% seen once. This clone appeared a single time. The age range of participants was about 18 to 89 years, with residence in about two dozen US areas. Self-reported history from a screening survey and questionnaire set each donor's cohort. The sequence was collected from a woman aged 18-35 years with acute COVID-19. Sequencing was done on a sample of PBMCs or T cells enriched from blood (not recorded which).

CDR3 in amino acids: CAWSDPTSGNNEQFF. In DNA form, the CDR3 reads TGTGCCTGGAGTGACCCCACTAGCGGAAACAATGAGCAGTTCTTC. The chain joins TRBV30 to TRBJ2-1; 8 nucleotides agree with TRBD2. CDR1 is GTSNPN, CDR2 SVGIG, per germline (reference sequence). The trim removed 1 base at V and 5 bases at J, leaving 7 bases unmatched. This CDR3 comprises 15 residues.